The 16 T cell receptor beta chains below come from one sample, sequenced in a study of long-term antiretroviral therapy in people with HIV. Run at survey level, the immunoSEQ assay was version v3.0. The data were produced by immunoSEQ multiplex PCR, yet TCRdb's version contains in-frame clones alone and is incomplete. The sample shows about 28,000 clones, more than 80% of them seen only once. Specimen: unsorted PBMCs, collected 3.2 years before starting antiretroviral therapy. The source is a middle-aged man with HIV.

The gene calls are TRBV5-1 and TRBJ2-3; no clear D. V was shortened by 2 bases and J by 0 bases, with 7 bases between the two germline ends. This CDR3 spans 14 amino acids. CDR1 and CDR2 (germline): SGHRS, YFSETQ. The CDR3 DNA follows: TGCGCCAGCAGCTTTACACTAAGCACAGATACGCAGTATTTT. Translated, it gives CASSFTLSTDTQYF.

This sequence joins TRBV6-6 and TRBJ1-5; possible D gene TRBD1, 6 bases. V was trimmed by 7 bases and J by 0 bases, leaving 13 bases between them. The CDR3 is made up of 15 amino acids. Germline CDR1 is MNHNY and CDR2 is SVGAGI (reference sequence). This chain's CDR3 is CASTPGGHSNQPQHF. CDR3 bases: TGTGCCAGCACCCCTGGGGGCCATAGCAATCAGCCCCAGCATTTT.

The CDR3 sequence: CASSLVGEQFF. The CDR3 DNA follows: TGTGCCAGCAGCTTGGTGGGTGAGCAGTTCTTC. The chain combines TRBV5-4 with TRBJ2-1, with D unresolved. This CDR3 contains 11 residues. Trimming took off 0 bases at V and 9 bases at J, with 4 bases between the two ends. Per germline, CDR1 SGHNT and CDR2 YYREEE (reference sequence).

The chain carries TRBV10-2 and TRBJ1-2; weak D call: TRBD1 (5 bases). The germline V and J ends were trimmed by 6 bases and 0 bases, with 14 bases remaining between them. This CDR3 contains 15 residues. Germline CDR1 WSHSY, CDR2 SAAADI. CDR3 residues: CASSKEGVANYGYTF. CDR3 sequence (DNA): TGCGCCAGCAGCAAGGAAGGGGTGGCTAACTATGGCTACACCTTC.

The chain carries TRBV2 and TRBJ2-5; no definite D call. The CDR3 is 13 amino acids. Germline V gene sequence: CDR1 SNHLY, CDR2 FYNNEI. The V end was cut by 6 bases, the J end by 2 bases, with 10 bases between. This chain's CDR3 is CASRPGRQETQYF. The CDR3, as DNA: TGTGCCAGCAGGCCGGGCCGGCAAGAGACCCAGTACTTC.

The V and J genes are TRBV30 and TRBJ1-5, with unresolved D. Per the germline V gene, CDR1 is GTSNPN and CDR2 is SVGIG (reference sequence). Trimming cost V 2 bases and J 0 bases, with 11 bases left between them. This CDR3 region has 15 residues. The CDR3 DNA reads TGTGCCTGGAGTCTGCAGCCTGTTAGCAATCAGCCCCAGCATTTT. Encoded protein: CAWSLQPVSNQPQHF.

The chain has TRBV5-1 and TRBJ1-3, with no clear D. CDR3 length equals 15 residues. The V end was cut by 0 bases, the J end by 4 bases, with 11 bases between. Per germline, CDR1 SGHRS and CDR2 YFSETQ. CDR3 nucleotides: TGCGCCAGCAGCTTGGATCGACTAAGCGGAAACACCATATATTTT. Amino acid sequence: CASSLDRLSGNTIYF.

For this clone: One junction end disagrees with the germline gene, perhaps due to a read error. The chain combines TRBV11-1 with TRBJ2-1, with D maybe TRBD1 (5 bases). This CDR3 has 18 amino acids. Germline V gives CDR1 SGHAT, CDR2 FQDESV (reference sequence). DNA for the CDR3: TGTGCCGGCAGCTTTGGCGCAGGGATAATTAGCTCCTACAATGAGCAGTTCTTC. Translation gives CAGSFGAGIISSYNEQFF.

The chain employs TRBV19 and TRBJ1-1; D remains ambiguous. Deletions cut 3 bases from V and 5 bases from J, with 13 bases between. Germline V gives CDR1 LNHDA, CDR2 SQIVND (reference sequence). This CDR3 has 14 residues. For the CDR3, the DNA is TGTGCCAGTAGTATCACTGTTTGGAGTACTGAAGCTTTCTTT. Translation: CASSITVWSTEAFF.

The chain uses TRBV5-4 and TRBJ1-5; 7 bases fit TRBD1. The V and J ends lost 4 bases and 5 bases, in that order; junction bases with no gene match: 3. In germline, CDR1 is SGHNT, CDR2 YYREEE (reference sequence). The CDR3 contains 13 residues. As DNA, the CDR3 is TGTGCCAGCAGCGGAGGACAGGATCAGCCCCAGCATTTT. This encodes CASSGGQDQPQHF.

The CDR3: CASSLRAGGFRNEQFF. The CDR3 DNA reads as TGCGCCAGCAGCTTGCGTGCAGGGGGCTTCCGGAATGAGCAGTTCTTC. V usage is TRBV5-1 and J usage is TRBJ2-1, with 8 bases matching TRBD1. Germline V gene lookup returns CDR1 SGHRS and CDR2 YFSETQ. Trimming at V came to 1 base and at J to 7 bases, leaving 10 bases not matched to a gene. This CDR3 contains 16 residues.

The chain is built from TRBV4-2 and TRBJ1-3; D gene unclear. The CDR3 runs to 15 residues. V was pared by 4 bases and J by 0 bases, with 10 bases between. The germline gives CDR1 LGHNA, CDR2 YNFKEQ. CDR3 nucleotides: TGTGCCAGCAGCCCGGTCAGGAACTCTGGAAACACCATATATTTT. It yields the protein CASSPVRNSGNTIYF.

This chain links TRBV5-4 with TRBJ2-1; the D gene is possibly TRBD1 (6 bases). The CDR3 is 16 residues long. V lost 0 bases and J 7 bases, leaving 17 bases between the germline ends. The V gene's germline CDR1 is SGHNT and CDR2 YYREEE (reference sequence). The CDR3 here is CASSLAAGDPTNEQFF. For the CDR3, the DNA is TGTGCCAGCAGCTTGGCCGCAGGGGACCCTACAAATGAGCAGTTCTTC.

CDR3 loop: CASSSDGPTYGYTF. The CDR3 nucleotides read TGCGCCAGCAGCTCCGACGGGCCGACCTATGGCTACACCTTC. The rearrangement uses TRBV5-1 and TRBJ1-2; no clear D. The germline CDR1 and CDR2 sequences are SGHRS and YFSETQ. This CDR3 spans 14 amino acids. V lost 3 bases, J lost 4 bases, and 13 bases lay in between.

This clone has more than one count but fewer than ten. This chain joins TRBV7-9 and TRBJ1-4; D not certain. CDR3 size: 13 residues. Trimming left V 4 bases short and J 12 bases short, with 15 bases between. Per the germline V gene, CDR1 is SEHNR and CDR2 is FQNEAQ (reference sequence). The CDR3 region has the DNA TGTGCCAGCAGCTACGAAGTGTCCGGAGAACTGTTTTTT. It encodes CASSYEVSGELFF.

The genes are TRBV15 and TRBJ2-4; 9 bases are shared with TRBD2. Germline CDR1 is LNHNV and CDR2 is YYDKDF (reference sequence). V trimming: 1 base; J trimming: 2 bases; junction bases outside the gene matches: 12. The CDR3 loop spans 19 amino acids. CDR3 coding DNA: TGTGCCACCAGCAGAGCGGATGCGGGGGGGAAAATGTCCAAAAACATTCAGTACTTC. Translating gives CATSRADAGGKMSKNIQYF.